This T cell receptor (beta chain) came from a study of T cell responses to AZD1222 COVID-19 vaccine. About the research overall: Both about-4-week and about-12-week second-dose recipients were combined. Study-level results: AZD1222 recipients seropositive at baseline numbered only six or seven. After the peak T cell response, and only then, were repertoires sampled. Close to half of spike-specific TCRs reportedly recognize unmutated variant regions.

This CDR3 has 13 residues. CDR1 is SEHNR and CDR2 is FQNEAQ in the germline V gene (reference sequence). The protocol was immunoSEQ multiplex PCR, while the TCRdb copy is restricted to in-frame clones and leaves out a portion. The sample holds 120,000 or so clones; around 90% are singletons and the top ten take more than 5.5%. A note on this clone: The target antigen is unknown.

This receptor was taken from an adult in good health. The V and J genes are TRBV7-9 and TRBJ2-7, with D tentatively TRBD1 or TRBD2 (6 bases each). Source: peripheral blood, taken on day 0 of AZD1222 vaccination. CDR3 in amino acids: CAYEGGPSYEQYF. The CDR3 DNA sequence: TGTGCATACGAGGGGGGTCCCTCCTACGAGCAGTACTTC.